The entry below describes one T cell receptor beta chain. These data originate in a study of blood T cell repertoires in COVID-19. The repertoire was sequenced with immunoSEQ multiplex PCR; TCRdb's copy has only in-frame clones and lacks some. The profile covers 30,000 to 40,000 clones, with more than 70% appearing a single time and 16% taken by the ten largest. The J segment lost 5 bases and the V segment lost 0 bases, leaving 11 bases of the junction unmatched. Per the germline V gene, CDR1 is MDHEN and CDR2 is SYDVKM. The CDR3 totals 17 residues. The V and J genes are TRBV28 and TRBJ2-5; TRBD1 matches at 8 bases. The material sequenced was peripheral blood. The sequence came from a human donor in a cohort sampled during active COVID-19. CDR3 loop: CASSLWQGASRVETQYF. The CDR3 coding sequence is TGTGCCAGCAGTTTATGGCAGGGGGCCTCAAGGGTCGAGACCCAGTACTTC.